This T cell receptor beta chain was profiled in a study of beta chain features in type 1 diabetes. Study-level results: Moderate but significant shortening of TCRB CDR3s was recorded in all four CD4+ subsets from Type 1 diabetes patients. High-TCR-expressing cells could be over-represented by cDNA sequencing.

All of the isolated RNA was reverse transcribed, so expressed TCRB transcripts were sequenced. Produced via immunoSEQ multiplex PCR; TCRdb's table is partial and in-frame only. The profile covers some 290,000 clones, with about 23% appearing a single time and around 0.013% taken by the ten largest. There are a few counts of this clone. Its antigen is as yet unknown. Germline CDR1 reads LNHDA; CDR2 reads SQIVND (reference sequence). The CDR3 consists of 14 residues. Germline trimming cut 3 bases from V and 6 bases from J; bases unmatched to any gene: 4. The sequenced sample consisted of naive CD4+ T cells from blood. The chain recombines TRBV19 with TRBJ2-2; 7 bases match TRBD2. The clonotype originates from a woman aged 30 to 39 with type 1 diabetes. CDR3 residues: CASSMGGRSGELFF. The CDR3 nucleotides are TGTGCCAGTAGTATGGGCGGGAGATCCGGGGAGCTGTTTTTT.